This TCR beta chain originates from a study of T cell responses to AZD1222 COVID-19 vaccine. Notes on the study in general: Receipt of two AZD1222 doses was followed by a rise in Spike-specific TCR breadth and depth.

Concerning this clone: Its target is not known.

This CDR3 has 14 amino acids. V dropped 5 bases and J dropped 0 bases, with 8 bases sitting between them. Germline CDR1 is MNHEY and CDR2 is SVGAGI. Generated by immunoSEQ multiplex PCR, the TCRdb table keeps only in-frame clones and is missing some. This table holds 70,000 to 95,000 clones, about 86% found once. The rearrangement joins TRBV6-5 to TRBJ1-3; D is undetermined. The sequencing used peripheral blood, collected 28 days after the second AZD1222 dose. This clonotype originated in an adult who received the AZD1222 COVID-19 vaccine. The CDR3 bases are TGTGCCAGCAGTCCACCTAGCTCTGGAAACACCATATATTTT. Amino acid sequence: CASSPPSSGNTIYF.